One sample yielded the 10 T cell receptor beta chains listed below, sequenced in a study of vaccination and CD4 T cells after COVID-19. Sequencing of cultured CD4+ T cell DNA used the Oncomine TCR Beta short-read assay. The authors extracted genomic DNA from cultured CD4+ T cells. TCRdb re-analysed the PCR reads in MiXCR, keeping a single row per CDR3 protein. The sample carries approximately 9,000 distinct CDR3 sequences, less than 45% recorded once. Treatment indicated: approximately 9-day PBMC culture with coronavirus spike peptide pools or control peptides (ViraFEST assay). Harvesting of the unexposed donor's CD4+ T cells predated the COVID-19 pandemic (2011-2018). Antigen specificity for these receptors is unknown. Input material: CD4+ T cells from blood, cultured in vitro. These receptors all come from a human donor in good health.

This chain links TRBV7-3 with TRBJ1-5; TRBD1 might be the D (5 bases). The CDR3 sequence is 13 residues long. Deletions cut 5 bases from V and 6 bases from J, with 11 bases between. Germline V gene data show CDR1 as SGHTA and CDR2 as FQGTGA. The CDR3 bases are TGTGCCAGCAGCCAAAACGGGGGTCAGCCCCAGCATTTT. It encodes CASSQNGGQPQHF.

V gene TRBV19 combines with J gene TRBJ2-5; TRBD2 is a possible D gene (6 bases). The CDR3 runs to 16 residues. CDR1 and CDR2 from the germline V gene are LNHDA and SQIVND (reference sequence). The V end was cut by 7 bases, the J end by 0 bases, with 18 bases between. DNA of the CDR3: TGTGCCAGTACCTTAGGACTACGGACTAACCAAGAGACCCAGTACTTC. Translating gives CASTLGLRTNQETQYF.

This clonotype was counted a few times. The gene calls are TRBV6-1 and TRBJ1-1, with D perhaps matching TRBD1 (5 bases). The CDR3 totals 15 residues. From germline, CDR1 is MNHNS and CDR2 SASEGT. V was cut by 10 bases and J by 1 base, with 19 bases left in between. The DNA of the CDR3 is TGTGCCACTGGTCCCTTGGGGGAGGGGAACACTGAAGCTTTCTTT. Amino acids: CATGPLGEGNTEAFF.

This clonotype appeared a few times. V gene TRBV30 combines with J gene TRBJ1-2; D is ambiguous. The CDR3 length is 13 residues. V lost 4 bases and J lost 0, with 9 bases in between. Germline lookup yields CDR1 GTSNPN and CDR2 SVGIG (reference sequence). CDR3: CAWTPSANYGYTF. The DNA for the CDR3 is TGTGCCTGGACTCCTAGCGCTAACTATGGCTACACCTTC. Variable domain in full (rest from reference TRBV30 and TRBJ1-2): SQTIHQWPATLVQPVGSPLSLECTVEGTSNPNLYWYRQAAGRGLQLLFYSVGIGQISSEVPQNLSASRPQDRQFILSSKKLLLSDSGFYLCAWTPSANYGYTFGSGTRLTVV.

The chain carries TRBV7-3 and TRBJ2-7, with no clear D. The V end lost 1 base, the J end lost 7 bases, and 8 bases lay between the germline ends. This CDR3 is 12 amino acids long. Germline assignment: CDR1 SGHTA and CDR2 FQGTGA. CDR3 amino acids: CASSLRPEEQYF. The CDR3 DNA reads as TGTGCCAGCAGCTTAAGGCCAGAAGAGCAGTACTTC.

V usage is TRBV7-3 and J usage is TRBJ2-1; the match to TRBD2 covers 7 bases. This CDR3 contains 15 residues. CDR1 SGHTA and CDR2 FQGTGA come from the germline V gene. The junction had 8 bases not matched to a gene; V was cut back by 5 bases and J by 4 bases. CDR3: CASSPSLADYNEQFF. CDR3 coding DNA: TGTGCCAGCAGCCCAAGCCTAGCGGATTACAATGAGCAGTTCTTC.

This sequence joins TRBV19 and TRBJ2-2; no clear D gene. The germline V gene has CDR1 LNHDA and CDR2 SQIVND (reference sequence). The germline V and J ends were trimmed by 1 base and 1 base, with 7 bases remaining between them. CDR3 size: 15 residues. In nucleotides, the CDR3 is TGTGCCAGTAGTATAGGCGCGCAGAACACCGGGGAGCTGTTTTTT. Translating gives CASSIGAQNTGELFF.

V and J are TRBV19 and TRBJ2-2, with a weak D call TRBD2 (7 bases). V lost 10 bases and J 4 bases, leaving 25 bases between the germline ends. The CDR3 sequence is 17 residues long. Per the germline V gene, CDR1 is LNHDA and CDR2 is SQIVND (reference sequence). This CDR3 reads CATTDWGGARGTGELFF. The DNA of the CDR3 is TGTGCCACCACTGATTGGGGGGGGGCAAGGGGCACCGGGGAGCTGTTTTTT.

This chain joins TRBV20-1 and TRBJ2-3, with 8 bases identical to TRBD1. The CDR3 has 13 amino acids. CDR1 is DFQATT, CDR2 SNEGSKA, per germline (reference sequence). CDR3 region: CRTGQGEADTQYF. For the CDR3, the DNA is TGCAGGACCGGACAGGGAGAGGCAGATACGCAGTATTTT.

This clonotype was picked up one time. One junction end does not reproduce the germline sequence, and a read error may be involved. The V gene is TRBV6-5, the J gene TRBJ2-5, with 7 bases lining up with TRBD1. The germline V gene encodes CDR1 MNHEY and CDR2 SVGAGI. CDR3 length equals 14 residues. CDR3 coding DNA: TGTGCCAGCAGTCACTCGTTCAGGGGGGAGACCCAGTACTTC. Translation: CASSHSFRGETQYF.